The 12 T cell receptor beta chains reported below all come from one sample, sequenced in a study of shared clonotypes between healthy human individuals. Using immunoSEQ multiplex PCR, the repertoire was profiled, and TCRdb retains in-frame clones only, with some absent. The table lists about 110,000 clones, 68% of them singletons, with roughly 22% in the top ten. The sample consisted of memory CD8+ T cells sorted from blood. Subset described: CD45RO+ cells pooled with CCR7-negative TemRA cells. These receptors all come from a woman in her twenties or thirties in good health.

This sequence joins TRBV27 and TRBJ2-1; TRBD2 aligns across 8 bases. This CDR3 contains 15 residues. Germline CDR1 and CDR2: MNHEY and SMNVEV (reference sequence). Trimming took 8 bases from V and 8 from J; bases not matched to a gene: 14. Here the CDR3 DNA reads TGTGCCAGCTACGGCCGGGGGACTAGTCCACATGAGCAGTTCTTC. Protein product: CASYGRGTSPHEQFF.

This clone appeared once. The chain employs TRBV18 and TRBJ1-2; D is undetermined. The CDR3 totals 12 residues. Germline V gene lookup returns CDR1 KGHSH and CDR2 LQKENI. V was trimmed by 6 bases and J by 3 bases, leaving 8 bases between them. The CDR3 loop reads CASSDGDYGYTF. The CDR3 DNA reads TGTGCCAGCTCCGATGGGGACTATGGCTACACCTTC. Full variable domain (missing parts from reference TRBV18 and TRBJ1-2): NAGVMQNPRHLVRRRGQEARLRCSPMKGHSHVYWYRQLPEEGLKFMVYLQKENIIDESGMPKERFSAEFPKEGPSILRIQQVVRGDSAAYFCASSDGDYGYTFGSGTRLTVV.

This chain uses TRBV9 with TRBJ1-1, with TRBD1 matching over 9 bases. From germline, CDR1 is SGDLS and CDR2 YYNGEE. This CDR3 has 14 residues. Trimming removed 0 bases from V and 5 bases from J; junction bases left unmatched: 2. This CDR3 is CASSVADRGTEAFF. CDR3 nucleotides: TGTGCCAGCAGCGTAGCTGACAGGGGGACTGAAGCTTTCTTT.

The chain recombines TRBV28 with TRBJ1-4; D gene unclear. V shed 5 bases and J shed 5 bases, with 15 bases lying between them. Germline V CDR1 and CDR2: MDHEN, SYDVKM. CDR3 length equals 15 residues. CDR3 sequence: CASSTTGNYNEKLFF. For the CDR3, the DNA is TGTGCCAGCAGTACAACCGGGAACTACAATGAAAAACTGTTTTTT.

The V gene is TRBV7-2, the J gene TRBJ2-2, with 8 bases aligning to TRBD1. The trim removed 7 bases at V and 7 bases at J, leaving 14 bases unmatched. CDR1 and CDR2 from the germline V gene are SGHTA and FQGNSA. This CDR3 has 16 amino acids. CDR3 coding DNA: TGTGCCAGCACCCCTCGTAGGCAGGGGGCGGTCGGGGAGCTGTTTTTT. This sequence encodes CASTPRRQGAVGELFF.

V is TRBV7-9 and J is TRBJ2-7; 7 bases fit TRBD1. Per germline, CDR1 SEHNR and CDR2 FQNEAQ (reference sequence). This CDR3 comprises 17 residues. The ends lost 1 base at V and 2 bases at J; junction bases unmatched: 11. CDR3: CASSLVRRPDRTYEQYF. The CDR3 coding sequence is TGTGCCAGCAGCTTAGTCCGGAGACCGGACAGGACCTACGAGCAGTACTTC.

This clone appeared a single time. The V gene is TRBV6-5, the J gene TRBJ2-5; maybe TRBD1 (6 bases). The CDR3 extends over 15 amino acids. From germline, CDR1 is MNHEY and CDR2 SVGAGI. The V end lost 0 bases, the J end lost 5 bases, and 13 bases lay between the germline ends. The CDR3 sequence: CASSYSYRERETQYF. The CDR3 DNA follows: TGTGCCAGCAGTTACTCCTACAGGGAACGGGAGACCCAGTACTTC.

The chain carries TRBV19 and TRBJ1-1; D may be TRBD1 (5 bases). Trimming removed 3 bases from V and 5 bases from J, with 10 bases in between. Germline V CDR1 and CDR2: LNHDA, SQIVND (reference sequence). This CDR3 contains 13 residues. The CDR3: CASSMQGRTEAFF. In nucleotides, the CDR3 is TGTGCCAGTAGTATGCAGGGCAGGACTGAAGCTTTCTTT.

The V and J genes are TRBV5-4 and TRBJ2-7; the match to TRBD1 covers 10 bases. Germline V CDR1 and CDR2: SGHNT, YYREEE (reference sequence). This CDR3 is built from 16 residues. The trim removed 2 bases at V and 1 base at J, leaving 6 bases unmatched. The CDR3 DNA is TGTGCCAGCAGCTTCAACGACAGGGGGCTGTCCTACGAGCAGTACTTC. Its protein is CASSFNDRGLSYEQYF.

This clone was recorded many times. The chain carries TRBV6-4 and TRBJ1-6; a possible D gene is TRBD1 (5 bases). The CDR3 consists of 14 residues. Germline assignment: CDR1 MRHNA and CDR2 SNTAGT. Trimming took off 5 bases at V and 7 bases at J, with 12 bases between the two ends. CDR3 residues: CASSTGLENSPLHF. CDR3 DNA: TGTGCCAGCAGTACGGGACTCGAAAATTCACCCCTCCACTTT.

This chain uses TRBV4-1 with TRBJ2-1; D is possibly TRBD1 or TRBD2 (5 bases each). Germline V gene lookup returns CDR1 MGHRA and CDR2 YSYEKL. Trimming took 3 bases from V and 2 from J, leaving 20 bases between them. This CDR3 region has 18 residues. CDR3 nucleotides: TGCGCCAGCAGCCACCCGGCCGAGGGGCTAGCAGCCTACAATGAGCAGTTCTTC. This sequence encodes CASSHPAEGLAAYNEQFF.

The chain has TRBV5-5 and TRBJ1-2, with D uncertain. The V end lost 0 bases, the J end lost 5 bases, and 17 bases lay between the germline ends. The CDR3 extends over 16 amino acids. Per the germline V gene, CDR1 is SGHKS and CDR2 is YYEKEE (reference sequence). The CDR3 loop is CASSLALWREPYGYTF. CDR3 bases: TGTGCCAGCAGCTTGGCGCTTTGGCGGGAGCCATATGGCTACACCTTC.